A selection of T cell receptor beta chains follows, all from one sample in a study of T cell changes during pregnancy in multiple sclerosis. Generated by immunoSEQ multiplex PCR, the TCRdb table keeps only in-frame clones and is missing some. The profile covers some 50,000 clones, with roughly 90% appearing a single time and approximately 1.5% taken by the ten largest. The sample here was peripheral blood, taken in the first trimester of pregnancy. The source is a female donor in good health, enrolled as a control in a pregnancy study. Each CDR3 is given with its conserved first and last residue. A D gene is named only where the DNA matches it firmly. Where a row states a size, it is once, few, many or the class of an expanded clone; other rows omit it.

length	size	D	J	V	DNA	CDR3
14	NA	TRBD1	TRBJ2-7	TRBV7-2	TGTGCCAGCAGGCAGACAGGGGGCTCCTACGAGCAGTACTTC	CASRQTGGSYEQYF
17	once	TRBD2	TRBJ2-3	TRBV15	TGTGCCACCAGCAGAGCGACTAGCGGGATGGGCACAGATACGCAGTATTTT	CATSRATSGMGTDTQYF
14	NA	NA	TRBJ1-1	TRBV18	TGTGCCAGCTCACCCGAGAGCCGGGACACTGAAGCTTTCTTT	CASSPESRDTEAFF
17	NA	TRBD1	TRBJ2-1	TRBV27	TGTGCCAGCAGTTTATTAGGTCCGCGGATACAGGGGAATGAGCAGTTCTTC	CASSLLGPRIQGNEQFF
15	few	NA	TRBJ2-1	TRBV14	TGTGCCAGCAGCCCCCTATGGGGGGGCCCGAATGAGCAGTTCTTC	CASSPLWGGPNEQFF
17	once	TRBD1	TRBJ1-2	TRBV28	TGTGCCAGCAGTTTAATACATCGGGACAGGGACTACTATGGCTACACCTTC	CASSLIHRDRDYYGYTF
16	once	TRBD1	TRBJ2-7	TRBV9	TGTGCCAGCAGCGTAGGGTGGCAGGGGGTATCAGGCGAGCAGTACTTC	CASSVGWQGVSGEQYF
16	once	NA	TRBJ2-1	TRBV6-1	TGTGCCAGCAGTGAAGCGCTTGACTTAACGGGGAATGAGCAGTTCTTC	CASSEALDLTGNEQFF
15	NA	TRBD2	TRBJ2-1	TRBV5-1	TGCGCCAGCAGCCGGACTAGCGGGACGTACAATGAGCAGTTCTTC	CASSRTSGTYNEQFF
15	NA	TRBD2	TRBJ2-1	TRBV18	TGTGCCAGCTCACGCGGGGCGGGGGACTACAATGAGCAGTTCTTC	CASSRGAGDYNEQFF
17	NA	TRBD2	TRBJ2-1	TRBV14	TGTGCCAGCAGCCGACTGGCGGGAGCCGGGTCCTACAATGAGCAGTTCTTC	CASSRLAGAGSYNEQFF
14	once	TRBD2	TRBJ2-1	TRBV9	TGTGCCAGCAGCGAATGGCGGGAGGGCCGCGAGCAGTTCTTC	CASSEWREGREQFF
14	NA	TRBD1	TRBJ1-1	TRBV10-2	TGCGCCAGCAGCGGACAGGGGACGTACACTGAAGCTTTCTTT	CASSGQGTYTEAFF
16	NA	NA	TRBJ1-3	TRBV5-1	TGCGCCAGCAGCTGGCTGGGGCTGACCTCTGGAAACACCATATATTTT	CASSWLGLTSGNTIYF
14	NA	TRBD2	TRBJ2-1	TRBV30	TGTGCTTCTACGCTAGCGGGGGGCGCGTCTGAGCAGTTCTTC	CASTLAGGASEQFF
15	NA	NA	TRBJ1-3	TRBV15	TGTGCCACCTCCGATAAGGGGGTCGGTTGGGACACCATATATTTT	CATSDKGVGWDTIYF
14	NA	NA	TRBJ1-5	TRBV19	TGTGCCGGTCAGGCCAGGGGCAGCAATCAGCCCCAGCATTTT	CAGQARGSNQPQHF
13	NA	NA	TRBJ1-1	TRBV6-5	TGTGCCAGCAGTTTTAGACAGAACACTGAAGCTTTCTTT	CASSFRQNTEAFF
19	NA	TRBD1	TRBJ2-3	TRBV27	TGTGCCAGCACCACGTTCATAAGAGCCAGGACAGGGGGAAGGGATACGCAGTATTTT	CASTTFIRARTGGRDTQYF
16	NA	NA	TRBJ2-1	TRBV5-1	TGCGCCAGCAGCTTGGCTGCGGGGAGCTCCTACAATGAGCAGTTCTTC	CASSLAAGSSYNEQFF
16	once	TRBD2	TRBJ2-2	TRBV5-1	TGCGCCAGCAGCTTGGGGCTAGCGGAAAACACCGGGGAGCTGTTTTTT	CASSLGLAENTGELFF
17	NA	TRBD2	TRBJ2-7	TRBV28	TGTGCCAGCAGTCCACCTAAGGGGGCGGGAGGGGCCAGCGAGCAGTACTTC	CASSPPKGAGGASEQYF
15	once	TRBD2	TRBJ2-1	TRBV6-6	TGTGCCAGCAGTCCCGGACTAGCGGGACGTTATGAGCAGTTCTTC	CASSPGLAGRYEQFF
14	once	NA	TRBJ2-7	TRBV11-3	TGTGCCAGCAGCTTAGGCGGAGGGTCCTACGAGCAGTACTTC	CASSLGGGSYEQYF
14	NA	NA	TRBJ1-5	TRBV6-1	TGTGCCAGCAGTGCCTCAGGGGAAATGCAGCCCCAGCATTTT	CASSASGEMQPQHF
15	few	NA	TRBJ1-1	TRBV5-4	TGTGCCAGCAGCCGCGGCGGCAGGGGGAACACTGAAGCTTTCTTT	CASSRGGRGNTEAFF
17	NA	NA	TRBJ2-7	TRBV7-2	TGTGCCAGCGCCCATTATCCCCCGGGACTGATATCCTACGAGCAGTACTTC	CASAHYPPGLISYEQYF
13	NA	NA	TRBJ1-1	TRBV2	TGTGCCAGCAGTCGCGATCGGAACACTGAAGCTTTCTTT	CASSRDRNTEAFF
13	once	NA	TRBJ1-2	TRBV30	TGTGCCTGGGGGAAACAGGTTTTAGCTGGCTACACCTTC	CAWGKQVLAGYTF
14	NA	NA	TRBJ2-5	TRBV5-1	TGCGCCAGCAGTTCAACCCAGGGGTGGGAGACCCAGTACTTC	CASSSTQGWETQYF
15	NA	NA	TRBJ1-3	TRBV28	TGTGCCAGCAGTTTCATGGGGGCGCAGAGGAACACCATATATTTT	CASSFMGAQRNTIYF
15	NA	NA	TRBJ2-5	TRBV28	TGTGCCAGCAGTCCTCCACAGGGGGGAGGGGAGACCCAGTACTTC	CASSPPQGGGETQYF
14	NA	TRBD1	TRBJ2-3	TRBV5-5	TGTGCCAGCTCGACAGGGGGAAGCACAGATACGCAGTATTTT	CASSTGGSTDTQYF
15	NA	TRBD1	TRBJ2-7	TRBV7-8	TGTGCCAGCAGCCCCCCCGGGACAGGGTCCTACGAGCAGTACTTC	CASSPPGTGSYEQYF
15	few	NA	TRBJ2-2	TRBV30	TGTGCCTGGAAGGACTCCCTAGGCCACACCGGGGAGCTGTTTTTT	CAWKDSLGHTGELFF
13	NA	NA	TRBJ2-7	TRBV18	TGTGCCAGCTCACCCCCGATGGGAGACGAGCAGTACTTC	CASSPPMGDEQYF
18	NA	TRBD1	TRBJ2-6	TRBV4-2	TGTGCCAGCAGCCAAGTGGGGACAGGGGACTCTGGGGCCAACGTCCTGACTTTC	CASSQVGTGDSGANVLTF
15	NA	NA	TRBJ1-3	TRBV27	TGTGCCAGCAGTTTATCGGGGACACTAAGAAACACCATATATTTT	CASSLSGTLRNTIYF
16	NA	TRBD2	TRBJ2-1	TRBV11-2	TGTGCCAGCAGCTTAGGTAGCGGGGGGGGGAACAATGAGCAGTTCTTC	CASSLGSGGGNNEQFF
16	NA	NA	TRBJ2-1	TRBV15	TGTGCCACCAGCAGATGGAGAGGAAGCTCCTACAATGAGCAGTTCTTC	CATSRWRGSSYNEQFF
13	NA	TRBD1	TRBJ2-7	TRBV2	TGTGCCAGCGGACAGGCCGAAGGGTCCGAGCAGTACTTC	CASGQAEGSEQYF
13	once	TRBD2	TRBJ2-3	TRBV29-1	TGCAGCGCCAGGGACTATGATACAGATACGCAGTATTTT	CSARDYDTDTQYF
14	NA	TRBD1	TRBJ2-7	TRBV15	TGTGCCACCGGACTGGGACAGGGGGACTACGAGCAGTACTTC	CATGLGQGDYEQYF
13	medium-sized	NA	TRBJ2-2	TRBV6-4	TGTGCCAGCAGTGACACGGACACCGGGGAGCTGTTTTTT	CASSDTDTGELFF
16	NA	NA	TRBJ1-3	TRBV7-9	TGTGCCAGCAGCCTACCCTCCGGGGAGGGAGGAAACACCATATATTTT	CASSLPSGEGGNTIYF
13	NA	NA	TRBJ2-1	TRBV19	TGTGCCAGTAGTATAGGGACATACAATGAGCAGTTCTTC	CASSIGTYNEQFF
15	NA	TRBD1	TRBJ1-5	TRBV29-1	TGCAGCGCCCTCACCCAGGAGGGGGACAGTCAGCCCCAGCATTTT	CSALTQEGDSQPQHF
17	NA	TRBD1	TRBJ1-3	TRBV7-9	TGTGCCAGCACGCGACAGGGGGAACCTCTTGGAGGAAACACCATATATTTT	CASTRQGEPLGGNTIYF
18	NA	NA	TRBJ1-1	TRBV5-4	TGTGCCAGCAGCAGCGGGGGGAACGAACCGCCCATGAACACTGAAGCTTTCTTT	CASSSGGNEPPMNTEAFF
15	NA	NA	TRBJ2-7	TRBV7-2	TGTGCCAGCAGCTTGGTCGGCGGGAAATCCTACGAGCAGTACTTC	CASSLVGGKSYEQYF